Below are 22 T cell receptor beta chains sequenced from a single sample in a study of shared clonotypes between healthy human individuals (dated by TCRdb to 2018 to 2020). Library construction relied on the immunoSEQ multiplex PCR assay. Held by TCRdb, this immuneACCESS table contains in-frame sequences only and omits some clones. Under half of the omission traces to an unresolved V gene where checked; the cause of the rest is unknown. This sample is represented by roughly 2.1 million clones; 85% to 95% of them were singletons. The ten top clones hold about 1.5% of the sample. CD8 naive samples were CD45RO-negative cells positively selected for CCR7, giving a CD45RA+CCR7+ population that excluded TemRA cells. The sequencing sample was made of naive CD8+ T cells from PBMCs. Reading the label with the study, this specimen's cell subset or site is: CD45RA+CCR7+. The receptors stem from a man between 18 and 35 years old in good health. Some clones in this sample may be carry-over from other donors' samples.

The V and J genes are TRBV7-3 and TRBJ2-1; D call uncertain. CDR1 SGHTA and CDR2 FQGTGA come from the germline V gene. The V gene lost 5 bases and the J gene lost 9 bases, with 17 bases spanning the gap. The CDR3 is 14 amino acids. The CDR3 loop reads CASSLLGAVGEQFF. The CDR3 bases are TGTGCCAGCAGCCTCCTTGGCGCTGTCGGTGAGCAGTTCTTC.

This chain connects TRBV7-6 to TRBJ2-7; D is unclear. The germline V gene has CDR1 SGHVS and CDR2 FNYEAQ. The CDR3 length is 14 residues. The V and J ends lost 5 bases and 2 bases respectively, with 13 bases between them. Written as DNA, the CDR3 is TGTGCCAGCAGCAAAGGGCCAGACCCCTACGAGCAGTACTTC. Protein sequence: CASSKGPDPYEQYF.

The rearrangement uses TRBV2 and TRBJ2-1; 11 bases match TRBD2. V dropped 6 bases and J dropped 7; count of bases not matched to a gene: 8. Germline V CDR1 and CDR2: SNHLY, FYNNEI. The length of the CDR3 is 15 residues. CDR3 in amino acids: CASSYSGRARNEQFF. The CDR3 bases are TGTGCCAGCAGCTATAGCGGGAGGGCCAGGAATGAGCAGTTCTTC. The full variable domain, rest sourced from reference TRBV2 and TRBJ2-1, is EPEVTQTPSHQVTQMGQEVILRCVPISNHLYFYWYRQILGQKVEFLVSFYNNEISEKSEIFDDQFSVERPDGSNFTLKIRSTKLEDSAMYFCASSYSGRARNEQFFGPGTRLTVL.

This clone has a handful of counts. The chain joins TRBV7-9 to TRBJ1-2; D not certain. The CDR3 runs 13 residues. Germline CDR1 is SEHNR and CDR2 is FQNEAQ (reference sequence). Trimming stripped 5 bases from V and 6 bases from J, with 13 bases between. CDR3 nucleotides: TGTGCCAGCAGCCGCCCGGGGATGGATGGCTACACCTTC. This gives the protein CASSRPGMDGYTF.

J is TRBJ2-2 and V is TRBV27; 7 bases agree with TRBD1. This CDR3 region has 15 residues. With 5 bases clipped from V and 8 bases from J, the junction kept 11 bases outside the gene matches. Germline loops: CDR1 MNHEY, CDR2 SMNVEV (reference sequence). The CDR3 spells CASSTGQGVTGELFF. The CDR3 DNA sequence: TGTGCCAGCAGTACTGGTCAGGGGGTGACAGGGGAGCTGTTTTTT.

CDR3 DNA sequence: TGCAGCGTTGAACAACTTAGCAATGAGCAGTTCTTC. This sequence encodes CSVEQLSNEQFF. J is TRBJ2-1 and V is TRBV29-1; unclear D gene. Trimming shortened V by 2 bases and J by 6 bases, and 8 bases separated the two germline ends. The CDR3 totals 12 residues. Germline V lookup: CDR1 SQVTM, CDR2 ANQGSEA.

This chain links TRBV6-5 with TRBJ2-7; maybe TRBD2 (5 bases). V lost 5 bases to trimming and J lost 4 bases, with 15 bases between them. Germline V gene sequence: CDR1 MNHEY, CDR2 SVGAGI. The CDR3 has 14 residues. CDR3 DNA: TGTGCCAGCAGTCGGGGTAGCGACCCTTACGAGCAGTACTTC. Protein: CASSRGSDPYEQYF.

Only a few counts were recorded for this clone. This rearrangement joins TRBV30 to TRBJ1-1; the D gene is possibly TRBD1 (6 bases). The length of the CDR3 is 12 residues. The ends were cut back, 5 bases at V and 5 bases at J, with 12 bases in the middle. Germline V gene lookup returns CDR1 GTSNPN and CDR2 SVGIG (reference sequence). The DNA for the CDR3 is TGTGCCTGGCAGGGGTATATTACTGAAGCTTTCTTT. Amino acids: CAWQGYITEAFF.

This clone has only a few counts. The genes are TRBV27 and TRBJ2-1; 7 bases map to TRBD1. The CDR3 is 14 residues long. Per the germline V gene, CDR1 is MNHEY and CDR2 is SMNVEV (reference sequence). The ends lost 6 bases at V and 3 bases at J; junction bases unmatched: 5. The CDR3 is CASRIDRVYNEQFF. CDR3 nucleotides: TGTGCCAGCAGGATAGACAGGGTCTACAATGAGCAGTTCTTC.

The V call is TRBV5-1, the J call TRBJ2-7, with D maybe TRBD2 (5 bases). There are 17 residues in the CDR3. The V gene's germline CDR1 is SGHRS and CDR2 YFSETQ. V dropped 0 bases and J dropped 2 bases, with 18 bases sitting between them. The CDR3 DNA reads TGCGCCAGCAGCTTGGGGACCGGAGCGGAGTCCACCTACGAGCAGTACTTC. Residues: CASSLGTGAESTYEQYF.

The CDR3 sequence is CATSRARGGNQPQHF. DNA of the CDR3: TGTGCCACCAGCAGAGCCAGGGGTGGCAATCAGCCCCAGCATTTT. V usage is TRBV15 and J usage is TRBJ1-5, with a possible D match to TRBD1 (6 bases). Germline-derived CDR1 and CDR2 are LNHNV and YYDKDF (reference sequence). Trimming took 1 base from V and 2 from J, leaving 9 bases between them. The CDR3 contains 15 residues.

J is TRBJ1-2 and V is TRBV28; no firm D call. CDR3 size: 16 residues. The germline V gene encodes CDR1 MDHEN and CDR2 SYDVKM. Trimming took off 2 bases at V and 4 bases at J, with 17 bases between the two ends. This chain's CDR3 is CASSLELAAGTYGYTF. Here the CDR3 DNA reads TGTGCCAGCAGTTTAGAATTGGCGGCCGGAACCTATGGCTACACCTTC.

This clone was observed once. The DNA for the CDR3 is TGTGCCAGCAGTTTCTCGGCACGAACACTAGCGGACTCCTACAATGAGCAGTTCTTC. This encodes CASSFSARTLADSYNEQFF. The chain has TRBV27 and TRBJ2-1, with TRBD2 matching over 8 bases. CDR1 MNHEY and CDR2 SMNVEV come from the germline V gene (reference sequence). The CDR3 spans 19 residues. The junction had 13 bases not matched to a gene; V was cut back by 3 bases and J by 0 bases.

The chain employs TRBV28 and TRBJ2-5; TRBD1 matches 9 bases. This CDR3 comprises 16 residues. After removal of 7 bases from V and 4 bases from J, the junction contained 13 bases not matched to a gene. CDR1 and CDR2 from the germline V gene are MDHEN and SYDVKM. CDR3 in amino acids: CASKQFGTGPIETQYF. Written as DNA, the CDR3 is TGTGCCAGCAAGCAGTTCGGGACAGGGCCGATAGAGACCCAGTACTTC.

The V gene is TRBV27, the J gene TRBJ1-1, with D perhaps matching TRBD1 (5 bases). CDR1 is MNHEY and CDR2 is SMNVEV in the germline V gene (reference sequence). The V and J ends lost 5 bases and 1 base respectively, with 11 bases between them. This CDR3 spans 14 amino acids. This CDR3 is CASSELTGNTEAFF. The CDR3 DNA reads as TGTGCCAGCAGTGAGCTAACAGGGAACACTGAAGCTTTCTTT.

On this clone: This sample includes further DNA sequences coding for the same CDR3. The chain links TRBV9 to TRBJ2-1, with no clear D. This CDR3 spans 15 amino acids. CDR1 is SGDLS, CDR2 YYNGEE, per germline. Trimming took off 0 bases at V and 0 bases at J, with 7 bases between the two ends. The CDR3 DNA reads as TGTGCCAGCAGCGTAGAAAGGTCCTCCTACAATGAGCAGTTCTTC. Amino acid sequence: CASSVERSSYNEQFF.

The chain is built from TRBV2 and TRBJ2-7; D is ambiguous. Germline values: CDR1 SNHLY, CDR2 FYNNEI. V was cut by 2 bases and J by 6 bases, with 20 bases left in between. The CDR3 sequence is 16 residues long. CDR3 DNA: TGTGCCAGCAGTGAATTCGTGGAGAATCCTCTCGGCGAGCAGTACTTC. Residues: CASSEFVENPLGEQYF.

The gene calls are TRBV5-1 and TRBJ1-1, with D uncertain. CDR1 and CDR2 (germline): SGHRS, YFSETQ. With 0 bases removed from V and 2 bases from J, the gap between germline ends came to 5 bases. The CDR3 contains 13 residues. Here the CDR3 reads CASSLEYNTEAFF. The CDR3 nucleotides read TGCGCCAGCAGCTTGGAGTACAACACTGAAGCTTTCTTT.

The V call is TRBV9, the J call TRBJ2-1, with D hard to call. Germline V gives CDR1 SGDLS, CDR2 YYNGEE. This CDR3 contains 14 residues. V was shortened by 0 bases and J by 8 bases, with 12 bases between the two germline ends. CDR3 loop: CASSVEVLGDEQFF. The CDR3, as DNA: TGTGCCAGCAGCGTAGAGGTTCTAGGTGATGAGCAGTTCTTC.

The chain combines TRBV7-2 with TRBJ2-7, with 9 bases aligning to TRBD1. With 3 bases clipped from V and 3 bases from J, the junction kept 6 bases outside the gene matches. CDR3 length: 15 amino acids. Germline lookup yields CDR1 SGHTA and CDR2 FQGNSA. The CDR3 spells CASSLEDRGYYEQYF. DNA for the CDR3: TGTGCCAGCAGCTTGGAGGACAGGGGATACTACGAGCAGTACTTC. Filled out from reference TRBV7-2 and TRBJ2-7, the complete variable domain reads GAGVSQSPSNKVTEKGKDVELRCDPISGHTALYWYRQSLGQGLEFLIYFQGNSAPDKSGLPSDRFSAERTGGSVSTLTIQRTQQEDSAVYLCASSLEDRGYYEQYFGPGTRLTVT.

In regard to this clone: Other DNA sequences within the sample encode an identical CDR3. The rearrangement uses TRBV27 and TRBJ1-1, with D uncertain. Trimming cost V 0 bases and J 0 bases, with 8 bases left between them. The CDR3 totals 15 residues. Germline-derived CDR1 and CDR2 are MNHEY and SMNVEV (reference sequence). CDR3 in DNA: TGTGCCAGCAGTTTATCCTGGGATGTGAACACTGAAGCTTTCTTT. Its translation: CASSLSWDVNTEAFF.

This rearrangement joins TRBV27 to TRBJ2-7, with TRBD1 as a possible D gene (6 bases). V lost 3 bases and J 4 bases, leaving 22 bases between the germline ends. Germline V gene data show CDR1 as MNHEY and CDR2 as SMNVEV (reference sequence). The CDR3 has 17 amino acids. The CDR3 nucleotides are TGTGCCAGCAGTTTGAAAGGACGGACAGAGCCAGGGTACGAGCAGTACTTC. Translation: CASSLKGRTEPGYEQYF.